This T cell receptor beta chain was sequenced in a study of T cell changes during pregnancy in multiple sclerosis. Some clones are missing from TCRdb's copy, which holds only in-frame ones; the method was immunoSEQ multiplex PCR. The repertoire holds more than 20,000 clones, with roughly 93% as singletons. V was pared by 2 bases and J by 8 bases, with 10 bases between. Per the germline V gene, CDR1 is MNHEY and CDR2 is SVGAGI. CDR3 size: 13 residues. V is TRBV6-5 and J is TRBJ2-1; TRBD2 is a possible D gene (6 bases). The sequence was obtained from a female donor with multiple sclerosis, enrolled in a pregnancy study. The material sequenced was CD8+ T cells from peripheral blood mononuclear cells, taken in the third trimester of pregnancy. The CDR3 protein is CASSYTSQHEQFF. In DNA, the CDR3 is TGTGCCAGCAGTTACACTAGCCAGCATGAGCAGTTCTTC.